The 25 T cell receptor beta chains presented below share a single source sample, sequenced in a study of human T cells and chemical hapten exposure. Unseparated into fractions, whole blood served as the source from which total RNA was extracted. TCRdb ran MiXCR on the 5' RACE reads and lists one entry per CDR3 protein. This sample carries roughly 110,000 distinct CDR3 sequences, roughly 19% of them seen once, and the ten largest clones take about 3%. The receptors stem from a human donor in good health.

The rearrangement uses TRBV29-1 and TRBJ2-7; D unclear. The CDR3 has 14 amino acids. Trimming removed 2 bases at V and 2 bases at J, with 13 bases between. Germline V gene sequence: CDR1 SQVTM, CDR2 ANQGSEA. CDR3 amino acids: CSVEPPDPPYEQYF. For the CDR3, the DNA is TGCAGCGTTGAACCCCCGGACCCTCCCTACGAGCAGTACTTC.

The chain joins TRBV28 to TRBJ2-7, with 16 positions matching TRBD2. This CDR3 has 19 amino acids. Germline CDR1 is MDHEN and CDR2 is SYDVKM. V lost 4 bases and J lost 6; bases outside the gene matches: 15. Here the CDR3 reads CASSSPPPGLAGGVVEQYF. CDR3 sequence (DNA): TGTGCCAGCAGTTCTCCGCCCCCGGGACTAGCGGGAGGGGTGGTCGAGCAGTACTTC.

This clonotype has only a few counts. Sequence at one end of the junction differs from germline and may be a read error. The genes are TRBV27 and TRBJ2-1; TRBD2 agrees at 10 bases. The length of the CDR3 is 12 residues. The germline V gene has CDR1 MNHEY and CDR2 SMNVEV (reference sequence). Here the CDR3 reads CRAGGPFGEQFF. CDR3 bases: TGCCGAGCGGGAGGGCCCTTCGGTGAGCAGTTCTTC.

This sequence joins TRBV7-9 and TRBJ2-7; TRBD1 agrees at 7 bases. Germline loops: CDR1 SEHNR, CDR2 FQNEAQ (reference sequence). This CDR3 region has 13 residues. V dropped 6 bases and J dropped 5; count of bases not matched to a gene: 7. CDR3 sequence (DNA): TGTGCCAGCAGTCCCACAGGGGAGAACGAGCAGTACTTC. Translated, it gives CASSPTGENEQYF.

This rearrangement joins TRBV7-9 to TRBJ2-7; 8 bases are a match to TRBD1. CDR3 length: 16 amino acids. Germline CDR1 and CDR2: SEHNR and FQNEAQ (reference sequence). V was clipped by 5 bases and J by 4 bases; unmatched bases: 13. As DNA, the CDR3 is TGTGCCAGCAGCGCCGACCCCTGGACAGGGACTTACGAGCAGTACTTC. Translating gives CASSADPWTGTYEQYF.

The chain employs TRBV20-1 and TRBJ2-5, with 10 bases identical to TRBD1. The germline gives CDR1 DFQATT, CDR2 SNEGSKA (reference sequence). V trimming: 4 bases; J trimming: 2 bases; junction bases outside the gene matches: 7. The CDR3 extends over 15 amino acids. The CDR3: CSAIRQGAPQETQYF. CDR3 in DNA: TGCAGTGCTATAAGACAGGGGGCACCGCAAGAGACCCAGTACTTC.

This clonotype was observed a handful of times. The rearrangement uses TRBV6-5 and TRBJ1-2, with 7 bases aligning to TRBD1. The CDR3 is 17 residues long. Germline CDR1 is MNHEY and CDR2 is SVGAGI. J lost 5 bases, V lost 6 bases, and 18 bases had no gene match. The CDR3 loop is CASSFDRERGVAYGYTF. As DNA, the CDR3 is TGTGCCAGCAGCTTTGACAGGGAAAGAGGCGTGGCATATGGCTACACCTTC.

The chain employs TRBV24-1 and TRBJ2-3; D is unresolved. CDR1 and CDR2 from the germline V gene are KGHDR and SFDVKD. V was cut by 3 bases and J by 1 base, with 16 bases left in between. The CDR3 has 17 residues. CDR3 amino acids: CATSDAQLGLGTDTQYF. The CDR3 DNA follows: TGTGCCACCAGTGATGCCCAGTTGGGGTTGGGCACAGATACGCAGTATTTT.

The chain employs TRBV19 and TRBJ2-5; 12 bases map to TRBD2. The V gene's germline CDR1 is LNHDA and CDR2 SQIVND (reference sequence). J was trimmed by 5 bases and V by 7 bases; bases with no gene match: 8. The CDR3 has 15 residues. CDR3 residues: CASTRLAGGEETQYF. The CDR3 DNA reads as TGTGCCAGTACGAGGCTAGCGGGAGGGGAGGAGACCCAGTACTTC.

This clonotype was detected only a few times. The chain uses TRBV6-5 and TRBJ2-1; D unclear. This CDR3 contains 11 residues. Germline CDR1 and CDR2: MNHEY and SVGAGI. The V gene lost 6 bases and the J gene lost 9 bases, with 9 bases spanning the gap. The CDR3 reads CASSHGSEQFF. CDR3 DNA sequence: TGTGCCAGCAGCCATGGTAGTGAGCAGTTCTTC.

This clonotype has only a few counts. The chain couples TRBV29-1 to TRBJ2-2, with 10 bases aligning to TRBD2. The V segment lost 6 bases and the J segment 4 bases; nucleotides outside the gene matches: 11. Germline-derived CDR1 and CDR2 are SQVTM and ANQGSEA. This CDR3 spans 16 amino acids. DNA for the CDR3: TGCAGCGTAGGGCATGTAGCGGGAGGAAGCACCGGGGAGCTGTTTTTT. Encoded protein: CSVGHVAGGSTGELFF.

The chain has TRBV3-1 and TRBJ2-3; D is undetermined. CDR3 length: 13 amino acids. V shed 0 bases and J shed 10 bases, with 11 bases lying between them. Germline V lookup: CDR1 LGHDT, CDR2 YNNKEL (reference sequence). CDR3 sequence reads: CASSQDWNRSQYF. The CDR3 DNA follows: TGTGCCAGCAGCCAAGATTGGAACCGCTCGCAGTATTTT.

This chain uses TRBV10-2 with TRBJ1-1; D is unclear. This CDR3 contains 12 residues. Per the germline V gene, CDR1 is WSHSY and CDR2 is SAAADI. V lost 1 base, J lost 1 base, and 1 base lay in between. CDR3 sequence: CASSEWNTEAFF. CDR3 DNA: TGCGCCAGCAGTGAGTGGAACACTGAAGCTTTCTTT.

This clonotype was found a few times. V and J are TRBV19 and TRBJ2-2, with D possibly matching TRBD2 (5 bases). CDR3 length: 13 amino acids. Germline V CDR1 and CDR2: LNHDA, SQIVND (reference sequence). The V end was cut by 7 bases, the J end by 4 bases, with 10 bases between. CDR3 bases: TGTGCCAGTACGGCTAGCAGCACCGGGGAGCTGTTTTTT. Protein sequence: CASTASSTGELFF.

A few counts support this clonotype. The chain employs TRBV28 and TRBJ2-7; TRBD1 aligns across 8 bases. The CDR3 contains 15 residues. CDR1 and CDR2 (germline): MDHEN, SYDVKM. The V gene end was trimmed by 6 bases and the J gene end by 5 bases; junction bases not matched to a gene: 12. CDR3 amino acids: CASRLQGGIRNEQYF. CDR3 DNA sequence: TGTGCCAGCAGGTTACAGGGGGGAATTAGGAACGAGCAGTACTTC.

The rearrangement uses TRBV7-2 and TRBJ2-3, with D tentatively TRBD2 (6 bases). Per the germline V gene, CDR1 is SGHTA and CDR2 is FQGNSA. The CDR3 sequence is 14 residues long. Trimming removed 4 bases at V and 1 base at J, with 9 bases between. The CDR3: CASSSQRGTDTQYF. CDR3 nucleotide sequence: TGTGCCAGCAGCTCTCAGCGGGGCACAGATACGCAGTATTTT. Based on the CDR3 plus reference TRBV7-2 and TRBJ2-3, the full variable domain is GAGVSQSPSNKVTEKGKDVELRCDPISGHTALYWYRQSLGQGLEFLIYFQGNSAPDKSGLPSDRFSAERTGGSVSTLTIQRTQQEDSAVYLCASSSQRGTDTQYFGPGTRLTVL.

The chain has TRBV28 and TRBJ2-7; D is possibly TRBD1 (5 bases). The germline V gene encodes CDR1 MDHEN and CDR2 SYDVKM. The CDR3 covers 12 residues. Trimming left V 7 bases short and J 2 bases short, with 9 bases between. CDR3 DNA sequence: TGTGCCAGCAAGACAGCCCCCTACGAGCAGTACTTC. It encodes CASKTAPYEQYF.

The V gene is TRBV6-2 or TRBV6-3, the J gene TRBJ1-1; the D is unclear. This CDR3 region has 14 residues. Per germline, CDR1 MNHEY and CDR2 SVGEGT. V lost 0 bases to trimming and J lost 5 bases, with 10 bases between them. As DNA, the CDR3 is TGTGCCAGCAGTTACTCGGCAGTGGGAACTGAAGCTTTCTTT. The encoded protein is CASSYSAVGTEAFF.

Only a few counts were recorded for this clonotype. This chain links TRBV15 with TRBJ1-6; D possibly corresponds to TRBD1 (5 bases). Trimming removed 0 bases at V and 10 bases at J, with 13 bases between. The CDR3 is 15 amino acids. CDR1 LNHNV and CDR2 YYDKDF come from the germline V gene (reference sequence). In DNA form, the CDR3 reads TGTGCCACCAGCAGAGACAGGGTGTCAGGCTCACCCCTCCACTTT. Translation gives CATSRDRVSGSPLHF.

The J gene is TRBJ2-1, the V gene TRBV23-1, with 8 bases aligning to TRBD1. TRBV23-1 is recorded as an ORF, its role being uncertain. The ends lost 7 bases at V and 7 bases at J; junction bases unmatched: 18. The CDR3 totals 17 residues. The CDR3 protein is CASTFMPRQGAGNEQFF. The CDR3 nucleotides are TGCGCCAGCACCTTCATGCCGAGGCAGGGGGCCGGGAATGAGCAGTTCTTC.

The chain joins TRBV29-1 to TRBJ2-3, with 10 nucleotides matching TRBD1. This CDR3 is built from 15 residues. The V and J ends lost 6 bases and 3 bases, in that order; junction bases with no gene match: 9. Germline V gene data show CDR1 as SQVTM and CDR2 as ANQGSEA. The CDR3 region is CSVSTTGGGTDTQYF. As DNA, the CDR3 is TGCAGCGTCTCAACGACAGGGGGCGGGACAGATACGCAGTATTTT.

This clonotype has a handful of counts. J is TRBJ1-5 and V is TRBV14; D gene ambiguous. The CDR3 loop spans 12 amino acids. Between the trimmed V and J ends, which lost 0 bases and 8 bases, there was a span of 5 bases. Germline V lookup: CDR1 SGHDN, CDR2 FVKESK. CDR3 DNA sequence: TGTGCCAGCAGCCAAGATTGGGAGCCCCAGCATTTT. Its translation is CASSQDWEPQHF.

The V call is TRBV7-9, the J call TRBJ2-3, with D hard to call. CDR3 size: 13 residues. Germline loops: CDR1 SEHNR, CDR2 FQNEAQ (reference sequence). The CDR3 DNA is TGTGCTTCGGCAGGCCCCAATACAGATACGCAGTATTTT. Its protein product is CASAGPNTDTQYF.

The V call is TRBV7-2, the J call TRBJ2-3, with TRBD2 matching 12 bases. V lost 5 bases to trimming and J lost 4 bases; unmatched junction nucleotides: 7. The CDR3 extends over 16 amino acids. In germline, CDR1 is SGHTA, CDR2 FQGNSA. DNA of the CDR3: TGTGCCAGCAGCACCCGACTAGCGGGAGCCGCAGATACGCAGTATTTT. Translated: CASSTRLAGAADTQYF.

This clonotype showed up many times. This chain joins TRBV4-1 and TRBJ2-3, with D unclear. V was cut by 1 base and J by 2 bases, with 13 bases left in between. CDR1 is MGHRA and CDR2 is YSYEKL in the germline V gene. The CDR3 is 16 amino acids. CDR3 nucleotide sequence: TGCGCCAGCAGCCAAGTGGATATGGGTTTCACAGATACGCAGTATTTT. This codes for CASSQVDMGFTDTQYF.